A single TCR beta chain is shown here with its context. Its antigen is unknown. None of the donors, who were healthy HIV-negative adults, had recently had acute infections or vaccinations. The repertoire was sequenced with immunoSEQ multiplex PCR; TCRdb's copy has only in-frame clones and lacks some. The sample gives millions of clones, about 92% of which show up once; 0.39% is in the top ten. These data originate in a study of shared clonotypes between healthy human individuals. Study summary: CD4 naive cells filled three plates per donor, CD4 memory three, CD8 naive two and CD8 memory one.

Study outcomes and limitations: When naive CD4 clonotypes were compared across a handful of donors, about 4.8% were shared. Large depth notwithstanding, sorted-subset sequencing proved incomplete by rarefaction.

Germline V gene lookup returns CDR1 MNHEY and CDR2 SMNVEV (reference sequence). CDR3 length equals 23 residues. Trimming at V came to 5 bases and at J to 6 bases, leaving 32 bases not matched to a gene. The rearrangement uses TRBV27 and TRBJ1-1; TRBD1 agrees at 11 bases. This TCR was recovered from a man aged 18 to 30 in good health. Some clones in this sample may be carry-over from other donors' samples. Sequences were obtained from naive CD4+ T cells from PBMCs. Documented subset: CD45RA+ positively selected. This chain's CDR3 is CASSTMGQGELGRRRGRNSEAFF. The CDR3, as DNA: TGTGCCAGCAGTACCATGGGACAGGGGGAGTTGGGGCGCCGGAGGGGGAGAAACTCTGAAGCTTTCTTT.